The present T cell receptor (beta chain) was sequenced within a study of blood T cell repertoires in COVID-19. The overall study: The analysed material was cDNA or gDNA that came from T cells, B-cell-depleted T cells, or PBMCs.

A single count supports this clone. Method: immunoSEQ multiplex PCR; TCRdb's copy keeps in-frame clones and lacks some. Of about 97,000 clones listed, almost 80% are singletons. Sequencing used peripheral blood. The origin of this receptor is a man in his 60s with active or convalescent COVID-19.

CDR3 sequence (DNA): TGTGCCAGCAGCTTATCCCGCCAGGGAACCGAAAAACTGTTTTTT. Translated, it gives CASSLSRQGTEKLFF. The rearrangement links TRBV11-2 to TRBJ1-4, with a tentative D call TRBD1 (5 bases). Trimming removed 2 bases from V and 8 bases from J, with 15 bases in between. Germline CDR1 reads SGHAT; CDR2 reads FQNNGV. CDR3 size: 15 residues.